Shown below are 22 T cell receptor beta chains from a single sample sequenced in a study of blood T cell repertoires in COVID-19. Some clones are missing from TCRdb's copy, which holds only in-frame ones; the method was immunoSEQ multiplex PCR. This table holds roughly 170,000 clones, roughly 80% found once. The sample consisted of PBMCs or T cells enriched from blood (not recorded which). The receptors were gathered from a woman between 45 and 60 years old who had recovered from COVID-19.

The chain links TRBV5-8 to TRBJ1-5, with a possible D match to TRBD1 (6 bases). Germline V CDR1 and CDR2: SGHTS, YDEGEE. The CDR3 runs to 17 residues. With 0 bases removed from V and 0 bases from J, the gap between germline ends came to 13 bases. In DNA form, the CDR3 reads TGTGCCAGCAGCTTGGCTGGACAGCCTTATAGCAATCAGCCCCAGCATTTT. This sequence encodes CASSLAGQPYSNQPQHF.

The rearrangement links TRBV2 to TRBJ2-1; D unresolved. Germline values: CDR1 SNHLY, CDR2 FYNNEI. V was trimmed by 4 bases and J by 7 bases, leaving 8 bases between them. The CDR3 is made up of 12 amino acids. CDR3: CASSVRVNEQFF. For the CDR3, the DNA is TGTGCCAGCAGTGTACGAGTAAATGAGCAGTTCTTC. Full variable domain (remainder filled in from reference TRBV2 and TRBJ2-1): EPEVTQTPSHQVTQMGQEVILRCVPISNHLYFYWYRQILGQKVEFLVSFYNNEISEKSEIFDDQFSVERPDGSNFTLKIRSTKLEDSAMYFCASSVRVNEQFFGPGTRLTVL.

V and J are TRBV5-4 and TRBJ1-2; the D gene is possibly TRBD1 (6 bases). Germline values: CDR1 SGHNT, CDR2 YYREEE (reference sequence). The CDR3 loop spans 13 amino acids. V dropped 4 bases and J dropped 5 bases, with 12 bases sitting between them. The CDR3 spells CASSLDRIYGYTF. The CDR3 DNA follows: TGTGCCAGCAGCCTTGACAGGATTTATGGCTACACCTTC.

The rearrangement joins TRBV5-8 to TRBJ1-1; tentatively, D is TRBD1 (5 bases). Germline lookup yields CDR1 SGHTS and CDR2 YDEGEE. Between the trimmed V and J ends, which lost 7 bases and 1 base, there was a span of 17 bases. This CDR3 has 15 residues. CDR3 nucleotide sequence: TGTGCCAGCCGGGTGGAGGGGCGGAAGAACACTGAAGCTTTCTTT. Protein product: CASRVEGRKNTEAFF.

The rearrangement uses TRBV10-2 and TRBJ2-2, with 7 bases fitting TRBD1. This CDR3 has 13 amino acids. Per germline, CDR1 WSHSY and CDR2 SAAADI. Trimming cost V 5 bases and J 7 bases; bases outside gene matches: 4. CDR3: CASSPQGSGELFF. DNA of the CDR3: TGCGCCAGCAGTCCACAGGGGAGCGGGGAGCTGTTTTTT.

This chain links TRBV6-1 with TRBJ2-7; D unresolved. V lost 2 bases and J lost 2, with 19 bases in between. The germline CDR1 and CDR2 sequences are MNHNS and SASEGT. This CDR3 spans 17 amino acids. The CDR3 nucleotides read TGTGCCAGCAGTGAACAAGGTGGGCCAGATTCTCCCTACGAGCAGTACGTC. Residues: CASSEQGGPDSPYEQYV.

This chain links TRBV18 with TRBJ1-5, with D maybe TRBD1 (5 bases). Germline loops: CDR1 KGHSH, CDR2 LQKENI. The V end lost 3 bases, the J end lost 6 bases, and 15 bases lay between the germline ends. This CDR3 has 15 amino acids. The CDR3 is CASSPTGGSGQPQHF. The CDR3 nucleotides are TGTGCCAGCTCACCGACTGGGGGGTCGGGTCAGCCCCAGCATTTT.

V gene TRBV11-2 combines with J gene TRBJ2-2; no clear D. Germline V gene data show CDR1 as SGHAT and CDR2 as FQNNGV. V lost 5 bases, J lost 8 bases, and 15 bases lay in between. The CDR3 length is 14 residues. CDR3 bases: TGTGCCAGCAGCCTTAGGCCCCTCAGGGGGGAGCTGTTTTTT. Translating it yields CASSLRPLRGELFF.

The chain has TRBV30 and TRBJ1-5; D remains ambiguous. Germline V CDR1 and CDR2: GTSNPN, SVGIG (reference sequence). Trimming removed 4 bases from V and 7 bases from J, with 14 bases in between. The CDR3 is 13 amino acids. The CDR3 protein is CAWNARGGQPQHF. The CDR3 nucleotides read TGTGCCTGGAATGCCCGGGGAGGGCAGCCCCAGCATTTT.

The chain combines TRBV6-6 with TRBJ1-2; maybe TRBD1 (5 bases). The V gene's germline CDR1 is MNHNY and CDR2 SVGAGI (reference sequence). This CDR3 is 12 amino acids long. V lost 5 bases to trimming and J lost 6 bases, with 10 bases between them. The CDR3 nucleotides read TGTGCCAGCAGTCCCCGGGGGGATGGCTACACCTTC. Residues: CASSPRGDGYTF.

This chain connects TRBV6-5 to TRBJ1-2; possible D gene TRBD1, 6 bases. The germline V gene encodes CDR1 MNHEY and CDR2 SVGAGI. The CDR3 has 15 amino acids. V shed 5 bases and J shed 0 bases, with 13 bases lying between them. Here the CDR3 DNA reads TGTGCCAGCAGTCCCCGGGACACCGCTAACTATGGCTACACCTTC. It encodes CASSPRDTANYGYTF.

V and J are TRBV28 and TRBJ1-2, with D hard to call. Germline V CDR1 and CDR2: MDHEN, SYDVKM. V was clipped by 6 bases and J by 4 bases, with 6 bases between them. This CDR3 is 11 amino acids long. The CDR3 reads CASSNTYGYTF. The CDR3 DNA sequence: TGTGCCAGCAGCAACACCTATGGCTACACCTTC.

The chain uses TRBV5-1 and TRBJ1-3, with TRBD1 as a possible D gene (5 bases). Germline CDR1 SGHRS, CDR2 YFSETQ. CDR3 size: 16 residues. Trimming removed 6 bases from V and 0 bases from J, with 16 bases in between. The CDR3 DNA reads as TGCGCCAGCAACCGGGACTCTTGGAGCTCTGGAAACACCATATATTTT. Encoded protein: CASNRDSWSSGNTIYF. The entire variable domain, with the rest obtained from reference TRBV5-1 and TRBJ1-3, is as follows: KAGVTQTPRYLIKTRGQQVTLSCSPISGHRSVSWYQQTPGQGLQFLFEYFSETQRNKGNFPGRFSGRQFSNSRSEMNVSTLELGDSALYLCASNRDSWSSGNTIYFGEGSWLTVV.

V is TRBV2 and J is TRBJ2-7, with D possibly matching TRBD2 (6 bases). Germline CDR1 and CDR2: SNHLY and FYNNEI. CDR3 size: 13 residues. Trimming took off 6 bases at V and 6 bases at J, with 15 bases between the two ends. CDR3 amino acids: CASRLGSGSEQYV. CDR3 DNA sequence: TGTGCCAGCAGGTTGGGGTCCGGGAGCGAGCAGTACGTC.

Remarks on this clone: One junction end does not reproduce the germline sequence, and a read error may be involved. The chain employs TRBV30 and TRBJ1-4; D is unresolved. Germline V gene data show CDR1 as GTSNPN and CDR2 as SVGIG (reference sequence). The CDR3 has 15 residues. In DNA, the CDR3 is TGTGCCTGGAGTGCCCTGACTATAACTGATGAAAAACTGTTTTTT. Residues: CAWSALTITDEKLFF.

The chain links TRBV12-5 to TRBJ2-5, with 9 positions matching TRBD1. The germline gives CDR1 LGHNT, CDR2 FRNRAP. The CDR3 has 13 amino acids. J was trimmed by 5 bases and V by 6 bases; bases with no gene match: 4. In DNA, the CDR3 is TGTGCTAGTGGCACCGGACAGGGGGAGACCCAGTACTTC. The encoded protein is CASGTGQGETQYF.

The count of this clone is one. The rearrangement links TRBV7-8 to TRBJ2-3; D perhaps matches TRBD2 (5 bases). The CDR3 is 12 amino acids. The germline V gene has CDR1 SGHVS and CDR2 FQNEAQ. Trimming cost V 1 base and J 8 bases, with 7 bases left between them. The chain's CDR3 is CASSLEAGTQYF. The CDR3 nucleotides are TGTGCCAGCAGCTTAGAGGCGGGTACGCAGTATTTT. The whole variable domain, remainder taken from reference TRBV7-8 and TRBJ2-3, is GAGVSQSPRYKVAKRGQDVALRCDPISGHVSLFWYQQALGQGPEFLTYFQNEAQLDKSGLPSDRFFAERPEGSVSTLKIQRTQQEDSAVYLCASSLEAGTQYFGPGTRLTVL.

As DNA, the CDR3 is TGTGCCAGCAGCGTACGGGGTGGTGAAGCTTTCTTT. This encodes CASSVRGGEAFF. The J gene is TRBJ1-1, the V gene TRBV9; D gene ambiguous. The CDR3 totals 12 residues. Germline CDR1 is SGDLS and CDR2 is YYNGEE. The germline V and J ends were trimmed by 1 base and 7 bases, with 8 bases remaining between them.

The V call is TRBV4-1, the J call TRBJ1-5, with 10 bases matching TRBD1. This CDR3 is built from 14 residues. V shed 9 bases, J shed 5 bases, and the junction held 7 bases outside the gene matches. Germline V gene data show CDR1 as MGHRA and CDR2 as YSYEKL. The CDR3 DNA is TGCGCCAGGCCGGACAGGGGGGATCATCAGCCCCAGCATTTT. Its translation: CARPDRGDHQPQHF.

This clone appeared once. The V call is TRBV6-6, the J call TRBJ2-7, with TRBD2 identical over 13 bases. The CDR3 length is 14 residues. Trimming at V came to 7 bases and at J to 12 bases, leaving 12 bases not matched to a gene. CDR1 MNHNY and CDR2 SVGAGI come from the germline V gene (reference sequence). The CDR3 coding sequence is TGTGCCAGCAACGAGGGACTAGCGGGGTTCTACGGGTACGTC. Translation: CASNEGLAGFYGYV.

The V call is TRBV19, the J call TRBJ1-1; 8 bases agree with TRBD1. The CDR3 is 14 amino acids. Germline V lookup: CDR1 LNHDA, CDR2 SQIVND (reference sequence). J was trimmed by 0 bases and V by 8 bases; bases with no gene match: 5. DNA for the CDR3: TGTGCCAGTTCGGACAGGGTAGTGAACACTGAAGCTTTCTTT. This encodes CASSDRVVNTEAFF.

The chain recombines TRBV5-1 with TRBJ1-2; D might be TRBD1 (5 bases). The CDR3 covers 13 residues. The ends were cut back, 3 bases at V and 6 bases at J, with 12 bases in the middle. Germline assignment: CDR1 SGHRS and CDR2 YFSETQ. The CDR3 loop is CASSYPGENGYTF. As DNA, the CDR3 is TGCGCCAGCAGCTACCCGGGGGAGAATGGCTACACCTTC. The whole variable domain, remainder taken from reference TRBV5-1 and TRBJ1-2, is KAGVTQTPRYLIKTRGQQVTLSCSPISGHRSVSWYQQTPGQGLQFLFEYFSETQRNKGNFPGRFSGRQFSNSRSEMNVSTLELGDSALYLCASSYPGENGYTFGSGTRLTVV.